This TCR beta chain was retrieved from a study of blood T cell repertoires in COVID-19. Overall study: COVID-19 samples, acute and convalescent, were from the United States, Italy and Spain. The cDNA or gDNA used as material had been derived from T cells, B-cell-depleted T cells, or PBMCs.

The count of this clone is one. In the authors' methods: Reference gene primer amplification gave nucleated cell count estimates. Generated by immunoSEQ multiplex PCR, the TCRdb table keeps only in-frame clones and is missing some. That table is the source of V, J and clone size, and D and trimming were worked out from the DNA. The data show tens of thousands of clones, with roughly 87% seen just once and about 16% held by the top ten. Per germline, CDR1 SGHVS and CDR2 FQNEAQ. CDR3 length equals 15 residues. V was cut by 5 bases and J by 0 bases, with 11 bases left in between. The sample taken for sequencing was peripheral blood. This chain connects TRBV7-8 to TRBJ1-3; no clear D. The clonotype was recovered from a male donor with acute or convalescent COVID-19. In nucleotides, the CDR3 is TGTGCCAGCAGCAAGGCAGGAAACTCTGGAAACACCATATATTTT. Translation: CASSKAGNSGNTIYF.